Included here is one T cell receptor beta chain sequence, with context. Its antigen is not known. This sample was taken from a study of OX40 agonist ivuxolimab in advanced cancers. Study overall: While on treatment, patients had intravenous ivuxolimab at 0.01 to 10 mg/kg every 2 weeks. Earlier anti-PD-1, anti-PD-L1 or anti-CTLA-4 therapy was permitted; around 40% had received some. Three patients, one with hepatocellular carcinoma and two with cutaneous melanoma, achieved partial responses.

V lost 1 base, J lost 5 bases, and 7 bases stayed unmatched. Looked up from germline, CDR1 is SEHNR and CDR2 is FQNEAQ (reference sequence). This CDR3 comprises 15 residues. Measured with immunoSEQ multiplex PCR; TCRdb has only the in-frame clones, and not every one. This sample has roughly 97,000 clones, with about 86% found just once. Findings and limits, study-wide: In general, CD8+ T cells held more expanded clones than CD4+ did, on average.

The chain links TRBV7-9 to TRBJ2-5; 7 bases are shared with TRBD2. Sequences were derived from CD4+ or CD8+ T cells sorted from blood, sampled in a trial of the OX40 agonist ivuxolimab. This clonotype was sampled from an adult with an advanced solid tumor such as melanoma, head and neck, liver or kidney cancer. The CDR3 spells CASSLEGRGSETQYF. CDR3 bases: TGTGCCAGCAGCTTAGAAGGGCGGGGGTCGGAGACCCAGTACTTC.